Listed below are T cell receptor beta chains from one sample, sequenced in a study of glioma-infiltrating T cells after dendritic cell vaccination. TCRdb's table, derived via immunoSEQ multiplex PCR, lists solely in-frame clones and lacks some. This sample yields just under 85,000 clones, of which approximately 90% are seen a single time; approximately 3.4% belongs to the top ten. This specimen consisted of blood, obtained before dendritic cell vaccination. The origin of the receptors is a human donor with glioblastoma. Each CDR3 is given with its conserved first and last residue. The order of the fields is clone size, V gene, D gene, J gene, CDR3 protein, CDR3 DNA. D genes are given only for firm matches. Part of the rows lack a size; the others show once, few, many or a class for expanded clones.

abundance: NA
v_gene: TRBV19
d_gene: NA
j_gene: TRBJ2-1
CDR3aa: CASSGSVSYNEQFF
CDR3nt: TGTGCCAGTAGTGGCAGCGTCTCCTACAATGAGCAGTTCTTC

abundance: NA
v_gene: TRBV6-1
d_gene: TRBD1
j_gene: TRBJ1-5
CDR3aa: CASSALEDREEWNQPQHF
CDR3nt: TGTGCCAGCAGTGCCCTTGAGGACAGGGAGGAATGGAATCAGCCCCAGCATTTT

abundance: NA
v_gene: TRBV6-1
d_gene: TRBD1
j_gene: TRBJ1-5
CDR3aa: CASSEAGQGVGQPQHF
CDR3nt: TGTGCCAGCAGTGAAGCGGGACAGGGGGTTGGCCAGCCCCAGCATTTT

abundance: NA
v_gene: TRBV10-3
d_gene: NA
j_gene: TRBJ1-1
CDR3aa: CAGRGSMNTEAFF
CDR3nt: TGTGCCGGTCGAGGTAGCATGAACACTGAAGCTTTCTTT

abundance: NA
v_gene: TRBV9
d_gene: TRBD1
j_gene: TRBJ1-5
CDR3aa: CASSRLTGVGQPQHF
CDR3nt: TGTGCCAGCAGCCGACTGACAGGGGTGGGGCAGCCCCAGCATTTT

abundance: NA
v_gene: TRBV30
d_gene: TRBD1
j_gene: TRBJ1-1
CDR3aa: CALTPPGQGSMNTEAFF
CDR3nt: TGTGCCCTCACGCCTCCGGGACAGGGGTCGATGAACACTGAAGCTTTCTTT

abundance: NA
v_gene: TRBV6-1
d_gene: NA
j_gene: TRBJ2-7
CDR3aa: CASTEGSSYEQYF
CDR3nt: TGTGCCAGCACCGAGGGAAGTTCCTACGAGCAGTACTTC

abundance: NA
v_gene: TRBV2
d_gene: TRBD2
j_gene: TRBJ2-7
CDR3aa: CASTREGISYEQYF
CDR3nt: TGTGCCAGCACCCGGGAGGGCATTTCCTACGAGCAGTACTTC

abundance: NA
v_gene: TRBV5-4
d_gene: NA
j_gene: TRBJ1-6
CDR3aa: CASSLLYGSSYNSPLHF
CDR3nt: TGTGCCAGCAGCTTGTTATATGGGAGCTCCTATAATTCACCCCTCCACTTT

abundance: few
v_gene: TRBV6-1
d_gene: NA
j_gene: TRBJ1-4
CDR3aa: CASSERNREGEKLFF
CDR3nt: TGTGCCAGCAGTGAAAGAAACAGGGAAGGAGAAAAACTGTTTTTT

abundance: NA
v_gene: TRBV9
d_gene: NA
j_gene: TRBJ2-2
CDR3aa: CASSVGSLVVGGELFF
CDR3nt: TGTGCCAGCAGCGTAGGTTCACTAGTGGTGGGCGGGGAGCTGTTTTTT

abundance: NA
v_gene: TRBV5-1
d_gene: NA
j_gene: TRBJ1-6
CDR3aa: CASSNRQSSYNSPLHF
CDR3nt: TGCGCCAGCAGTAACCGACAGAGCTCCTATAATTCACCCCTCCACTTT

abundance: NA
v_gene: TRBV5-1
d_gene: NA
j_gene: TRBJ2-4
CDR3aa: CASSTDRAKNIQYF
CDR3nt: TGCGCCAGCAGCACTGACAGAGCCAAAAACATTCAGTACTTC

abundance: NA
v_gene: TRBV10-3
d_gene: NA
j_gene: TRBJ2-5
CDR3aa: CAISESGSAETQYF
CDR3nt: TGTGCCATCAGTGAGTCTGGTAGCGCAGAGACCCAGTACTTC

abundance: NA
v_gene: TRBV5-1
d_gene: TRBD1
j_gene: TRBJ2-7
CDR3aa: CASSLGQGALYEQYF
CDR3nt: TGCGCCAGCAGCTTGGGGCAGGGGGCCCTCTACGAGCAGTACTTC

abundance: NA
v_gene: TRBV5-1
d_gene: TRBD1
j_gene: TRBJ1-1
CDR3aa: CASSPRGSEAFF
CDR3nt: TGCGCCAGCAGCCCCAGGGGGTCTGAAGCTTTCTTT

abundance: once
v_gene: TRBV12-5
d_gene: TRBD1
j_gene: TRBJ1-3
CDR3aa: CASGPSTGLDSGNTIYF
CDR3nt: TGTGCTAGTGGTCCCTCGACAGGGCTTGACTCTGGAAACACCATATATTTT

abundance: few
v_gene: TRBV2
d_gene: NA
j_gene: TRBJ1-5
CDR3aa: CASQGLGVINQPQHF
CDR3nt: TGTGCCAGCCAGGGACTGGGGGTTATCAATCAGCCCCAGCATTTT

abundance: NA
v_gene: TRBV9
d_gene: NA
j_gene: TRBJ1-5
CDR3aa: CASSVGQGGNQPQHF
CDR3nt: TGTGCCAGCAGCGTTGGGCAGGGTGGAAATCAGCCCCAGCATTTT

abundance: once
v_gene: TRBV7-2
d_gene: NA
j_gene: TRBJ1-4
CDR3aa: CASSLVAGEEKLFF
CDR3nt: TGTGCCAGCAGCTTAGTGGCAGGGGAGGAAAAACTGTTTTTT

abundance: NA
v_gene: TRBV9
d_gene: NA
j_gene: TRBJ2-4
CDR3aa: CASSVDAGLAKNIQYF
CDR3nt: TGTGCCAGCAGCGTAGATGCGGGCCTAGCCAAAAACATTCAGTACTTC

abundance: NA
v_gene: TRBV13
d_gene: NA
j_gene: TRBJ1-3
CDR3aa: CASSLVRGAGQYSGNTIYF
CDR3nt: TGTGCCAGCAGCTTAGTGCGGGGGGCGGGGCAGTACTCTGGAAACACCATATATTTT

abundance: NA
v_gene: TRBV5-8
d_gene: NA
j_gene: TRBJ1-6
CDR3aa: CASSGTAEVF
CDR3nt: TGTGCCAGCAGCGGAACGGCGGAGGTGTTT

abundance: NA
v_gene: TRBV9
d_gene: TRBD1
j_gene: TRBJ1-1
CDR3aa: CASSVATGAYTEAFF
CDR3nt: TGTGCCAGCAGCGTAGCGACAGGGGCATACACTGAAGCTTTCTTT

abundance: few
v_gene: TRBV6-1
d_gene: NA
j_gene: TRBJ2-7
CDR3aa: CASSEGIAAPTYEQYF
CDR3nt: TGTGCCAGCAGTGAAGGGATAGCGGCCCCAACCTACGAGCAGTACTTC

abundance: NA
v_gene: TRBV4-1
d_gene: NA
j_gene: TRBJ1-5
CDR3aa: CASSQDVAERNQPQHF
CDR3nt: TGCGCCAGCAGCCAAGACGTGGCGGAACGCAATCAGCCCCAGCATTTT

abundance: NA
v_gene: TRBV6-5
d_gene: TRBD1
j_gene: TRBJ2-7
CDR3aa: CASRLYRGHYDEQYF
CDR3nt: TGTGCCAGCAGACTATACAGGGGGCATTACGACGAGCAGTACTTC

abundance: NA
v_gene: TRBV15
d_gene: NA
j_gene: TRBJ1-2
CDR3aa: CATSRDYMVTGGYGYTF
CDR3nt: TGTGCCACCAGCAGAGATTATATGGTCACCGGAGGGTATGGCTACACCTTC

abundance: NA
v_gene: TRBV7-3
d_gene: NA
j_gene: TRBJ2-5
CDR3aa: CASSSTGETQYF
CDR3nt: TGTGCCAGCAGCTCCACGGGAGAGACCCAGTACTTC

abundance: NA
v_gene: TRBV9
d_gene: NA
j_gene: TRBJ1-3
CDR3aa: CASSQQSSGNTIYF
CDR3nt: TGTGCCAGCAGCCAACAGAGCTCTGGAAACACCATATATTTT

abundance: once
v_gene: TRBV30
d_gene: NA
j_gene: TRBJ1-1
CDR3aa: CAWSVPGYVTEAFF
CDR3nt: TGTGCCTGGAGTGTGCCAGGGTATGTTACTGAAGCTTTCTTT

abundance: NA
v_gene: TRBV5-1
d_gene: NA
j_gene: TRBJ1-2
CDR3aa: CASSGLNTGHYGYTF
CDR3nt: TGCGCCAGCAGCGGTCTTAATACAGGGCACTATGGCTACACCTTC

abundance: NA
v_gene: TRBV30
d_gene: NA
j_gene: TRBJ2-5
CDR3aa: CAWGPPGTYQETQYF
CDR3nt: TGTGCCTGGGGCCCCCCGGGAACGTACCAAGAGACCCAGTACTTC

abundance: NA
v_gene: TRBV6-1
d_gene: NA
j_gene: TRBJ2-2
CDR3aa: CASSEVRVAGELFF
CDR3nt: TGTGCCAGCAGTGAAGTACGGGTGGCGGGGGAGCTGTTTTTT

abundance: few
v_gene: TRBV29-1
d_gene: TRBD1
j_gene: TRBJ1-3
CDR3aa: CSVGQGSGNTIYF
CDR3nt: TGCAGCGTTGGACAGGGATCTGGAAACACCATATATTTT

abundance: NA
v_gene: TRBV20-1
d_gene: NA
j_gene: TRBJ2-7
CDR3aa: CSARYRDEQYF
CDR3nt: TGCAGTGCTCGATACAGGGACGAGCAGTACTTC

abundance: NA
v_gene: TRBV5-1
d_gene: TRBD1
j_gene: TRBJ1-1
CDR3aa: CASSGTGGGTKAFF
CDR3nt: TGCGCCAGCAGCGGGACAGGGGGGGGCACTAAAGCTTTCTTT

abundance: NA
v_gene: TRBV5-4
d_gene: NA
j_gene: TRBJ2-7
CDR3aa: CASSQGRSYEQYF
CDR3nt: TGTGCCAGCAGCCAGGGGCGAAGCTACGAGCAGTACTTC

abundance: few
v_gene: TRBV7-8
d_gene: NA
j_gene: TRBJ2-1
CDR3aa: CASSYVDNHNEQFF
CDR3nt: TGTGCCAGCAGCTACGTTGACAACCACAATGAGCAGTTCTTC

abundance: NA
v_gene: TRBV30
d_gene: TRBD2
j_gene: TRBJ2-1
CDR3aa: CAWRRGGAYNEQFF
CDR3nt: TGTGCCTGGAGACGCGGGGGTGCGTACAATGAGCAGTTCTTC

abundance: NA
v_gene: TRBV7-3
d_gene: TRBD2
j_gene: TRBJ2-7
CDR3aa: CASSLVGAGNEQYF
CDR3nt: TGTGCCAGCAGCTTAGTCGGAGCGGGAAACGAGCAGTACTTC

abundance: NA
v_gene: TRBV10-2
d_gene: NA
j_gene: TRBJ2-5
CDR3aa: CATQGEETQYF
CDR3nt: TGCGCCACCCAAGGGGAAGAGACCCAGTACTTC

abundance: NA
v_gene: TRBV10-3
d_gene: NA
j_gene: TRBJ1-1
CDR3aa: CAISEQKNTEAFF
CDR3nt: TGTGCCATCAGTGAACAGAAGAACACTGAAGCTTTCTTT

abundance: NA
v_gene: TRBV6-1
d_gene: NA
j_gene: TRBJ1-1
CDR3aa: CASSDLLMNTEAFF
CDR3nt: TGTGCCAGCAGTGATTTGCTAATGAACACTGAAGCTTTCTTT

abundance: NA
v_gene: TRBV6-4
d_gene: TRBD2
j_gene: TRBJ2-2
CDR3aa: CASSEMGTSGGTGELFF
CDR3nt: TGTGCCAGCAGTGAAATGGGGACTAGCGGGGGCACCGGGGAGCTGTTTTTT

abundance: NA
v_gene: TRBV7-6
d_gene: NA
j_gene: TRBJ2-6
CDR3aa: CASGTREASSGANVLTF
CDR3nt: TGTGCCAGCGGAACCCGTGAGGCAAGCTCTGGGGCCAACGTCCTGACTTTC

abundance: NA
v_gene: TRBV4-1
d_gene: TRBD1
j_gene: TRBJ2-5
CDR3aa: CASSQDRTLGQGRKTQYF
CDR3nt: TGCGCCAGCAGCCAAGATCGCACTCTAGGACAGGGGCGGAAGACCCAGTACTTC

abundance: NA
v_gene: TRBV9
d_gene: NA
j_gene: TRBJ2-3
CDR3aa: CASSVGVGRTDTQYF
CDR3nt: TGTGCCAGCAGCGTAGGTGTAGGGAGGACAGATACGCAGTATTTT

abundance: NA
v_gene: TRBV19
d_gene: TRBD1
j_gene: TRBJ1-2
CDR3aa: CASSIRQGANYGYTF
CDR3nt: TGTGCCAGTAGTATTCGACAGGGAGCTAACTATGGCTACACCTTC

abundance: NA
v_gene: TRBV27
d_gene: TRBD1
j_gene: TRBJ2-3
CDR3aa: CASSPLFETGIFSDTQYF
CDR3nt: TGTGCCAGCAGTCCTCTCTTTGAGACAGGGATATTTTCAGATACGCAGTATTTT

abundance: NA
v_gene: TRBV7-8
d_gene: TRBD1
j_gene: TRBJ2-1
CDR3aa: CASSPQGARYNEQFF
CDR3nt: TGTGCCAGCAGCCCTCAGGGGGCTAGATACAATGAGCAGTTCTTC

abundance: NA
v_gene: TRBV6-6
d_gene: TRBD2
j_gene: TRBJ2-3
CDR3aa: CASTQRGGVPDTQYF
CDR3nt: TGTGCCAGCACCCAGCGGGGGGGAGTCCCAGATACGCAGTATTTT

abundance: NA
v_gene: TRBV21-1
d_gene: NA
j_gene: TRBJ2-1
CDR3aa: CASSKLSASSGGAYNEQFF
CDR3nt: TGTGCCAGCAGCAAACTGAGCGCGTCTAGCGGGGGTGCCTACAATGAGCAGTTCTTC

abundance: NA
v_gene: TRBV7-8
d_gene: NA
j_gene: TRBJ2-1
CDR3aa: CASSLIGGLTIFNEQFF
CDR3nt: TGTGCCAGCAGCTTAATCGGCGGGCTGACCATTTTCAATGAGCAGTTCTTC

abundance: NA
v_gene: TRBV27
d_gene: TRBD2
j_gene: TRBJ2-7
CDR3aa: CASSRTSGRAGEQYF
CDR3nt: TGTGCCAGCAGTCGGACTAGCGGGAGGGCCGGCGAGCAGTACTTC

abundance: NA
v_gene: TRBV15
d_gene: NA
j_gene: TRBJ1-1
CDR3aa: CATSRATGEAFF
CDR3nt: TGTGCCACCAGCAGAGCGACAGGAGAAGCTTTCTTT

abundance: NA
v_gene: TRBV7-8
d_gene: NA
j_gene: TRBJ1-5
CDR3aa: CASSRVGPNQPQHF
CDR3nt: TGTGCCAGCAGCCGGGTGGGTCCGAACCAGCCCCAGCATTTT

abundance: NA
v_gene: TRBV19
d_gene: TRBD1
j_gene: TRBJ1-1
CDR3aa: CASSPTGGGSEAFF
CDR3nt: TGTGCCAGTAGTCCGACAGGGGGCGGGTCTGAAGCTTTCTTT